The source of this T cell receptor beta chain is a study of T-cell memory formation after mild COVID-19. As for the study in general: Among the donors, TCR clusters were largely specific to each donor.

Whole-study findings and limits: The main location of contracting CD4+ clones was CM and EM, and that of contracting CD8+ clones was EMRA. The pre-infection memory compartment contained some responding clones, suggesting cross-reactive memory joined.

Between the trimmed V and J ends, which lost 6 bases and 1 base, there was a span of 13 bases. CDR1 and CDR2 (germline): DFQATT, SNEGSKA (reference sequence). This CDR3 is 14 amino acids long. This clonotype was counted only a few times. Its antigen is unknown. A 5'RACE reaction primed in the constant segment made cDNA libraries of TCR alpha and TCR beta, and these carried sample barcodes and UMIs. TCRdb called the 5' RACE reads again in MiXCR, with one record for every CDR3 protein. This sample has tens of thousands of distinct CDR3 sequences, with 13% found just once. Sequenced input: PBMCs or a T cell subset sorted from them (not recorded which). This chain joins TRBV20-1 and TRBJ2-1; maybe TRBD1 (6 bases). The sequence came from a man younger than 30 who had mild COVID-19 (a few samples of this study predate the infection). Cell type and time point are not known. The CDR3 nucleotides are TGCAGTGCCACAGGGAACTGGTCCTACAATGAGCAGTTCTTC. The encoded protein is CSATGNWSYNEQFF.